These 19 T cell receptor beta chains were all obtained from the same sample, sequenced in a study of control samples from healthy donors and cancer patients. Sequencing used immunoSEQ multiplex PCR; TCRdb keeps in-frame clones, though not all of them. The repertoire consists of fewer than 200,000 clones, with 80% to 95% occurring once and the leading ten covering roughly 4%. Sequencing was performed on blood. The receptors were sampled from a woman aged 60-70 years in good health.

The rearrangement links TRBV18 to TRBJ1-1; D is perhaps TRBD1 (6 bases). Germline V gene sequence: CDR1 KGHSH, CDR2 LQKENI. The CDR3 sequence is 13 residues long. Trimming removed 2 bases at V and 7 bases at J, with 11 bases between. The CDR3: CASSPTTGREAFF. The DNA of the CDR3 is TGTGCCAGCTCACCAACAACAGGGCGTGAAGCTTTCTTT.

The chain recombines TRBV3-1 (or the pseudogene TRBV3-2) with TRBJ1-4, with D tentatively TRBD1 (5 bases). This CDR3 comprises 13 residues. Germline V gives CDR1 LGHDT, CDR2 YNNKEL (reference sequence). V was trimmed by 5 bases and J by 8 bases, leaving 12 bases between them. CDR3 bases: TGTGCCAGCAGCGACGGGACTAGGGAAAAACTGTTTTTT. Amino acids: CASSDGTREKLFF.

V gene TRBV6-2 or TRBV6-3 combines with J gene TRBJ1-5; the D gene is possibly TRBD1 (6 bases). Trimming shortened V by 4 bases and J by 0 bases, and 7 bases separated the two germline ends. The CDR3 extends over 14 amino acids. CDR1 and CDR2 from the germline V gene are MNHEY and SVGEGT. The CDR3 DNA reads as TGTGCCAGCAGTTCGACAGGTAGCAATCAGCCCCAGCATTTT. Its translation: CASSSTGSNQPQHF.

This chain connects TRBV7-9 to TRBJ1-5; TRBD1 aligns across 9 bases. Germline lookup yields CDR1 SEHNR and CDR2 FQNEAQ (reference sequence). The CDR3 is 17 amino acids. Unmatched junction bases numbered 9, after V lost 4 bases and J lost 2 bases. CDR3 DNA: TGTGCCAGCAGCTCGGGACAGGGATACTTTGGCAATCAGCCCCAGCATTTT. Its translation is CASSSGQGYFGNQPQHF.

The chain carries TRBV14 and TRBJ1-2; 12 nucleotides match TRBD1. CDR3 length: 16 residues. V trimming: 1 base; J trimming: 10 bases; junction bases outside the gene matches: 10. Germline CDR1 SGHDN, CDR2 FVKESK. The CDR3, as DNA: TGTGCCAGCAGCCAAGCCAAGGGACAGGGGGCCTTTAACTACACCTTC. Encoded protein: CASSQAKGQGAFNYTF.

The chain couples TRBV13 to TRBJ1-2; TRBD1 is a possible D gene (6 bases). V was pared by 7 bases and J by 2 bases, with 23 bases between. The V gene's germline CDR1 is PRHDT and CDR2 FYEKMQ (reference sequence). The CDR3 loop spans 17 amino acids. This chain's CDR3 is CASKIRGGGGSNYGYTF. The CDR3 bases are TGTGCCAGCAAAATCCGGGGGGGCGGCGGTTCGAACTATGGCTACACCTTC. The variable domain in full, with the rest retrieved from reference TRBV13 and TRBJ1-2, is AAGVIQSPRHLIKEKRETATLKCYPIPRHDTVYWYQQGPGQDPQFLISFYEKMQSDKGSIPDRFSAQQFSDYHSELNMSSLELGDSALYFCASKIRGGGGSNYGYTFGSGTRLTVV.

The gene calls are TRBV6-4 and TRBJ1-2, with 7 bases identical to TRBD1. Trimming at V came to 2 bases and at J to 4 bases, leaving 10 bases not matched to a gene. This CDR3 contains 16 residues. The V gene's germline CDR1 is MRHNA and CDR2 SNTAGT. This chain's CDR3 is CASSDLSTGYFYGYTF. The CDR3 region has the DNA TGTGCCAGCAGTGACCTTTCGACAGGGTATTTCTATGGCTACACCTTC.

CDR3 sequence: CASSPGQGALDTQYF. DNA of the CDR3: TGCGCCAGCAGCCCTGGACAGGGGGCGTTAGATACGCAGTATTTT. This sequence joins TRBV5-1 and TRBJ2-3, with TRBD1 identical over 11 bases. Germline V gene sequence: CDR1 SGHRS, CDR2 YFSETQ. The length of the CDR3 is 15 residues. The J segment lost 5 bases and the V segment lost 4 bases, leaving 6 bases of the junction unmatched.

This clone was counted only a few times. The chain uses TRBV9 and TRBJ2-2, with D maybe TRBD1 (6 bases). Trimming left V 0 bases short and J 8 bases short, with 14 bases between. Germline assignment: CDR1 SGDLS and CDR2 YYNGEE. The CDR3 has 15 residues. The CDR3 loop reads CASSVGGPYIGELFF. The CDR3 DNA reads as TGTGCCAGCAGCGTAGGGGGGCCATACATAGGGGAGCTGTTTTTT. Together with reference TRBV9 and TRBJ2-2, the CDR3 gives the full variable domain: DSGVTQTPKHLITATGQRVTLRCSPRSGDLSVYWYQQSLDQGLQFLIQYYNGEERAKGNILERFSAQQFPDLHSELNLSSLELGDSALYFCASSVGGPYIGELFFGEGSRLTVL.

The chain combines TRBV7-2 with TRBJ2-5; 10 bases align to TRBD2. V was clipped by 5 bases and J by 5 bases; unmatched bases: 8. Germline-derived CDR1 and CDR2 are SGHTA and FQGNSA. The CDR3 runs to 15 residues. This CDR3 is CASSNRAGGRETQYF. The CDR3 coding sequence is TGTGCCAGCAGCAACCGAGCGGGGGGGAGGGAGACCCAGTACTTC.

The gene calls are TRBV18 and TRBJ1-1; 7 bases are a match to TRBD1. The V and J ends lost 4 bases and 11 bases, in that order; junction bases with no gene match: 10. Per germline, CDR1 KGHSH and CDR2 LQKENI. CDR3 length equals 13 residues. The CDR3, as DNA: TGTGCCAGCTCACTATCGACAGGGAATGGGGCTTTCTTT. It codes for CASSLSTGNGAFF. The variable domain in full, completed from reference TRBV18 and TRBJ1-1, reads NAGVMQNPRHLVRRRGQEARLRCSPMKGHSHVYWYRQLPEEGLKFMVYLQKENIIDESGMPKERFSAEFPKEGPSILRIQQVVRGDSAAYFCASSLSTGNGAFFGQGTRLTVV.

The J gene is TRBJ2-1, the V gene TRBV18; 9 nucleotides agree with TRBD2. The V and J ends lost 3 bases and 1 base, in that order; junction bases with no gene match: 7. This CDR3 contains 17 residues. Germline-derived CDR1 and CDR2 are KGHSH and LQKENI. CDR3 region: CASSPGRGGISYNEQFF. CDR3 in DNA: TGTGCCAGCTCACCGGGGCGGGGGGGTATATCCTACAATGAGCAGTTCTTC.

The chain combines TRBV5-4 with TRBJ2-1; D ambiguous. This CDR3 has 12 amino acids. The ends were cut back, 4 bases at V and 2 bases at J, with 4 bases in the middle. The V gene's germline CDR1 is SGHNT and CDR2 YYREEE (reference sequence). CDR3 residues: CASSPTYNEQFF. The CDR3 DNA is TGTGCCAGCAGCCCGACCTACAATGAGCAGTTCTTC.

CDR3 sequence (DNA): TGTGCCAGCGGAAACCATGACAGGGGTGATGGCTACACCTTC. This sequence encodes CASGNHDRGDGYTF. This chain joins TRBV25-1 and TRBJ1-2, with 8 bases aligning to TRBD1. The germline gives CDR1 MGHDK, CDR2 SYGVNS. V lost 8 bases and J lost 6; bases outside the gene matches: 11. This CDR3 comprises 14 residues.

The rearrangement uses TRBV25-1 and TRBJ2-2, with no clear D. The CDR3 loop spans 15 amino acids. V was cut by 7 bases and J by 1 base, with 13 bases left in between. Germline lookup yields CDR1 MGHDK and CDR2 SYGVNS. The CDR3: CASKGLALNTGELFF. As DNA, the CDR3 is TGTGCCAGCAAAGGGCTCGCTTTGAACACCGGGGAGCTGTTTTTT.

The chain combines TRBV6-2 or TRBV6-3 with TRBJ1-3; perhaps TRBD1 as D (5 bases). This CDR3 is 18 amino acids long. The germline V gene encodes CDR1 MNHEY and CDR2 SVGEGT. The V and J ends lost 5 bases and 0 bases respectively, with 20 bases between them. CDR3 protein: CASSPSGHRILSGNTIYF. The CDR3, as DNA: TGTGCCAGCAGTCCATCCGGACACAGGATCCTCTCTGGAAACACCATATATTTT.

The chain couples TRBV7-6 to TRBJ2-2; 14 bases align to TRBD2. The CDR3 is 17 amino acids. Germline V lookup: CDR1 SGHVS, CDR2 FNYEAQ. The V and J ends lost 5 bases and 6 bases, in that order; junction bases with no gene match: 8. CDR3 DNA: TGTGCCAGCAGCGCTGGGGGACTAGCGGGGGCATCCGGGGAGCTGTTTTTT. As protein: CASSAGGLAGASGELFF.

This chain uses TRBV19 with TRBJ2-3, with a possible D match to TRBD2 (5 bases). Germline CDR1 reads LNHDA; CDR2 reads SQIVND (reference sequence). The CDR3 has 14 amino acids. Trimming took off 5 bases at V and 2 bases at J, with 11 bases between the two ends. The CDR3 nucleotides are TGTGCCAGTAGTCGGTCTAGCACCACAGATACGCAGTATTTT. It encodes CASSRSSTTDTQYF.

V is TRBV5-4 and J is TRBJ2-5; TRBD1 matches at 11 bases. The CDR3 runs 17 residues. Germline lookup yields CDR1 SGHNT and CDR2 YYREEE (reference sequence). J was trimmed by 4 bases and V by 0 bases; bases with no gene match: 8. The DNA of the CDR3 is TGTGCCAGCAGCTTGGACGGCTTGGGACAGGGGGGAGAGACCCAGTACTTC. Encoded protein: CASSLDGLGQGGETQYF.